What follows are 15 T cell receptor beta chains derived from one specimen sequenced in a study of graft-versus-host responses after intestinal transplantation. No antigen is known for these receptors. Sequenced by immunoSEQ multiplex PCR; TCRdb stores in-frame clones only, minus some. The table lists about 82,000 clones, about nine tenths of them singletons. Sequencing was performed on unstimulated CD4+ T cells sorted from spleen or lymph node cells, taken before intestinal transplant. The receptors were sampled from a human donor who received an intestinal transplant.

The chain employs TRBV7-2 and TRBJ2-4, with 11 positions matching TRBD2. With 5 bases clipped from V and 7 bases from J, the junction kept 16 bases outside the gene matches. The CDR3 has 18 amino acids. Germline V lookup: CDR1 SGHTA, CDR2 FQGNSA. The CDR3 DNA reads as TGTGCCAGCAGCCTACTAAGGGGGCTAGCGGGGGGCAGGAACATTCAGTACTTC. It specifies CASSLLRGLAGGRNIQYF.

The V and J genes are TRBV30 and TRBJ1-5, with D possibly matching TRBD1 (5 bases). The CDR3 has 14 residues. V dropped 1 base and J dropped 5 bases, with 12 bases sitting between them. In germline, CDR1 is GTSNPN, CDR2 SVGIG (reference sequence). CDR3 amino acids: CAWSGDSRHQPQHF. The CDR3 region has the DNA TGTGCCTGGAGTGGAGACAGTCGTCATCAGCCCCAGCATTTT.

V is TRBV6-5 and J is TRBJ2-5; D might be TRBD1 (6 bases). The V end lost 1 base, the J end lost 4 bases, and 13 bases lay between the germline ends. This CDR3 spans 15 amino acids. Germline V gives CDR1 MNHEY, CDR2 SVGAGI. The CDR3 nucleotides read TGTGCCAGCAGTTACTTCTCGGACAGAGCAGAGACCCAGTACTTC. Its protein is CASSYFSDRAETQYF.

Here the CDR3 reads CASSEWTGNQPQHF. DNA of the CDR3: TGTGCCAGCAGTGAATGGACAGGTAATCAGCCCCAGCATTTT. The chain employs TRBV2 and TRBJ1-5; 7 nucleotides line up with TRBD1. With V trimmed by 2 bases and J by 4 bases, 2 bases remained unmatched. The CDR3 totals 14 residues. CDR1 is SNHLY, CDR2 FYNNEI, per germline.

The rearrangement joins TRBV4-3 to TRBJ1-2, with D hard to call. Germline V gives CDR1 LGHNA, CDR2 YSLEER. CDR3 length: 14 amino acids. V was shortened by 3 bases and J by 2 bases, with 10 bases between the two germline ends. The CDR3 region has the DNA TGCGCCAGCAGCCAGACGGCGGGGAACTATGGCTACACCTTC. Translated, it gives CASSQTAGNYGYTF.

The chain couples TRBV29-1 to TRBJ1-1; 8 nucleotides agree with TRBD1. The CDR3 runs 13 residues. CDR1 SQVTM and CDR2 ANQGSEA come from the germline V gene. Trimming at V came to 7 bases and at J to 4 bases, leaving 8 bases not matched to a gene. The CDR3 spells CSALDRATTEAFF. The DNA for the CDR3 is TGCAGCGCTTTGGACAGGGCGACCACTGAAGCTTTCTTT. The full variable domain, in which reference TRBV29-1 and TRBJ1-1 provide the parts outside the CDR3, is SAVISQKPSRDICQRGTSLTIQCQVDSQVTMMFWYRQQPGQSLTLIATANQGSEATYESGFVIDKFPISRPNLTFSTLTVSNMSPEDSSIYLCSALDRATTEAFFGQGTRLTVV.

The gene calls are TRBV6-5 and TRBJ2-7, with 8 bases aligning to TRBD1. The ends lost 2 bases at V and 7 bases at J; junction bases unmatched: 10. This CDR3 region has 15 residues. Germline CDR1 and CDR2: MNHEY and SVGAGI. CDR3: CASSYVQGAPGEQYF. DNA of the CDR3: TGTGCCAGCAGTTACGTCCAGGGGGCGCCGGGGGAGCAGTACTTC.

The V and J genes are TRBV7-2 and TRBJ1-2; no firm D call. CDR1 is SGHTA and CDR2 is FQGNSA in the germline V gene. Trimming took 2 bases from V and 2 from J, leaving 15 bases between them. The CDR3 sequence is 16 residues long. The CDR3 spells CASSLSPLEANYGYTF. The CDR3 DNA reads TGTGCCAGCAGCTTATCACCTCTAGAGGCAAACTATGGCTACACCTTC.

V gene TRBV7-2 combines with J gene TRBJ2-3; possibly TRBD2 for D (5 bases). There are 17 residues in the CDR3. CDR1 and CDR2 (germline): SGHTA, FQGNSA. V was shortened by 0 bases and J by 2 bases, with 15 bases between the two germline ends. DNA of the CDR3: TGTGCCAGCAGCTTAGCTGGACTCTCGACCCACACAGATACGCAGTATTTT. Its protein product is CASSLAGLSTHTDTQYF.

This rearrangement joins TRBV29-1 to TRBJ2-5, with TRBD2 identical over 10 bases. There are 16 residues in the CDR3. Germline CDR1 reads SQVTM; CDR2 reads ANQGSEA. V lost 1 base, J lost 2 bases, and 7 bases stayed unmatched. This CDR3 is CSVEGGLAEQQETQYF. The CDR3 region has the DNA TGCAGCGTTGAAGGCGGACTAGCGGAACAGCAAGAGACCCAGTACTTC.

The chain recombines TRBV7-2 with TRBJ2-2; 7 bases are a match to TRBD2. Trimming removed 1 base from V and 5 bases from J; junction bases left unmatched: 4. The length of the CDR3 is 15 residues. Germline CDR1 SGHTA, CDR2 FQGNSA. The CDR3 DNA reads TGTGCCAGCAGCTTAGGGACTAGTGTGACCGGGGAGCTGTTTTTT. Translated: CASSLGTSVTGELFF.

The V call is TRBV5-1, the J call TRBJ2-3; a possible D gene is TRBD2 (6 bases). Per the germline V gene, CDR1 is SGHRS and CDR2 is YFSETQ. V was trimmed by 4 bases and J by 0 bases, leaving 15 bases between them. The CDR3 runs 16 residues. In DNA form, the CDR3 reads TGCGCCAGCAGCCCTACCGGGGGTACTAGCACAGATACGCAGTATTTT. Translation gives CASSPTGGTSTDTQYF.

This sequence joins TRBV10-2 and TRBJ1-6; TRBD1 matches at 7 bases. The junction had 8 bases not matched to a gene; V was cut back by 6 bases and J by 0 bases. The CDR3 sequence is 17 residues long. Germline V gene sequence: CDR1 WSHSY, CDR2 SAAADI. The DNA for the CDR3 is TGCGCCAGCAGCGAAACGACAGGGAGCTCCTATAATTCACCCCTCCACTTT. This codes for CASSETTGSSYNSPLHF.

V and J are TRBV9 and TRBJ1-6; TRBD1 matches 8 bases. CDR3 length: 14 amino acids. CDR1 and CDR2 (germline): SGDLS, YYNGEE. Losses at the gene ends were 3 bases for V and 6 bases for J; bases not matched to a gene: 2. The CDR3 loop reads CASSETGVNSPLHF. The CDR3 coding sequence is TGTGCCAGCAGCGAGACAGGGGTTAATTCACCCCTCCACTTT.

The rearrangement links TRBV30 to TRBJ1-1; tentative D call: TRBD1 (6 bases). The CDR3 extends over 15 amino acids. Trimming took 2 bases from V and 1 from J, leaving 14 bases between them. Per the germline V gene, CDR1 is GTSNPN and CDR2 is SVGIG (reference sequence). Here the CDR3 DNA reads TGTGCCTGGAGTTACTTAGGACAGAGGAACACTGAAGCTTTCTTT. The encoded protein is CAWSYLGQRNTEAFF.